These T cell receptor beta chains were read from a single sample in a study of shared clonotypes between healthy human individuals. Sequenced by immunoSEQ multiplex PCR; TCRdb stores in-frame clones only, minus some. The table has roughly 1,600,000 clones, approximately 98.5% seen once. Source material: naive CD4+ T cells sorted from blood. The receptors were sampled from a young man in good health. Both conserved end residues are part of each CDR3. D genes are given only for firm matches. Rows may omit the clone size; those that give it use once, few, many or a size class.

V gene	CDR3 length	J gene	clone size	D gene	CDR3 protein	CDR3 DNA
TRBV29-1	12	TRBJ2-7	.	.	CSVLEGTEEQYF	TGCAGCGTTTTGGAGGGAACTGAAGAGCAGTACTTC
TRBV2	20	TRBJ2-7	.	TRBD2	CASSEARAGLGLAGVYEQYF	TGTGCCAGCAGTGAAGCGAGGGCGGGATTGGGACTAGCGGGAGTGTACGAGCAGTACTTC
TRBV29-1	12	TRBJ2-3	.	TRBD1	CSVGQGTDTQYF	TGCAGCGTTGGACAGGGTACAGATACGCAGTATTTT
TRBV4-1	17	TRBJ2-7	.	TRBD1	CASSQYTGGTSGYEQYF	TGCGCCAGCAGCCAGTACACAGGGGGCACATCGGGCTACGAGCAGTACTTC
TRBV19	14	TRBJ1-2	.	.	CASQTPGGAGGYTF	TGTGCCAGCCAGACCCCAGGAGGGGCCGGTGGCTACACCTTC
TRBV6-5	13	TRBJ2-1	once	.	CASSYLPTNEQFF	TGTGCCAGCAGTTACCTCCCCACGAATGAGCAGTTCTTC
TRBV9	15	TRBJ2-2	once	TRBD1	CASSVGQGTTGELFF	TGTGCCAGCAGCGTCGGACAGGGGACCACCGGGGAGCTGTTTTTT
TRBV11-3	15	TRBJ2-1	.	TRBD2	CASSLSGGRGNEQFF	TGTGCCAGCAGCTTAAGCGGGGGACGGGGGAATGAGCAGTTCTTC
TRBV5-1	14	TRBJ2-1	.	TRBD1	CASSRTGAYNEQFF	TGCGCCAGCAGCCGGACAGGGGCCTACAATGAGCAGTTCTTC
TRBV5-4	15	TRBJ1-1	.	.	CASSVPGAGNTEAFF	TGTGCCAGCAGCGTCCCAGGGGCGGGGAACACTGAAGCTTTCTTT
TRBV9	18	TRBJ2-7	.	.	CASSVRDRGLAGAYEQYF	TGTGCCAGCAGCGTAAGGGACAGGGGTCTAGCGGGAGCCTACGAGCAGTACTTC
TRBV6-4	15	TRBJ2-1	.	.	CASSDGTLGSNEQFF	TGTGCCAGCAGTGACGGGACATTGGGTTCCAATGAGCAGTTCTTC
TRBV28	11	TRBJ2-7	.	.	CASTSPYEQYF	TGTGCCAGCACATCCCCCTACGAGCAGTACTTC
TRBV5-1	13	TRBJ2-1	once	.	CASSLLEGNEQFF	TGCGCCAGCAGCTTGTTAGAGGGCAATGAGCAGTTCTTC
TRBV29-1	13	TRBJ1-5	once	.	CSVAGRSNQPQHF	TGCAGCGTCGCGGGACGGAGCAATCAGCCCCAGCATTTT
TRBV18	16	TRBJ2-3	.	.	CASSGWGPGTTDTQYF	TGTGCCAGCTCAGGATGGGGACCAGGGACCACAGATACGCAGTATTTT
TRBV18	15	TRBJ1-1	.	TRBD1	CASSPTQGLNTEAFF	TGTGCCAGCTCACCGACACAGGGGTTGAACACTGAAGCTTTCTTT
TRBV11-2	15	TRBJ2-5	.	TRBD1	CASSFDRGREETQYF	TGTGCCAGCAGCTTTGACAGGGGGCGTGAGGAGACCCAGTACTTC
TRBV7-3	15	TRBJ2-7	.	TRBD2	CASSLIPSGRNEQYF	TGTGCCAGCAGCTTAATCCCTAGCGGGAGAAACGAGCAGTACTTC
TRBV28	13	TRBJ2-3	.	.	CASSPRRTDTQYF	TGTGCCAGCAGTCCCCGGCGCACAGATACGCAGTATTTT
TRBV4-3	14	TRBJ2-7	.	.	CASSQDLWYDEQYF	TGCGCCAGCAGCCAAGATTTGTGGTACGACGAGCAGTACTTC
TRBV19	13	TRBJ1-1	.	.	CASSPGQNTEAFF	TGTGCCAGTAGTCCAGGCCAGAACACTGAAGCTTTCTTT
TRBV9	16	TRBJ1-1	.	.	CASSVGATLKMTEAFF	TGTGCCAGCAGCGTAGGTGCTACACTAAAGATGACTGAAGCTTTCTTT
TRBV13	15	TRBJ2-7	.	.	CASSQPGLPKGEQYF	TGTGCCAGCAGCCAGCCGGGACTTCCCAAGGGCGAGCAGTACTTC
TRBV29-1	13	TRBJ2-5	once	TRBD2	CSVSLAGVETQYF	TGCAGCGTTTCACTAGCGGGAGTAGAGACCCAGTACTTC
TRBV5-1	15	TRBJ2-1	.	.	CASSLLEASHNEQFF	TGCGCCAGCAGCTTGTTGGAGGCCTCACACAATGAGCAGTTCTTC
TRBV6-5	15	TRBJ2-7	once	TRBD2	CASRYSGYTHYEQYF	TGTGCCAGCAGATATAGCGGGTATACCCACTACGAGCAGTACTTC
TRBV28	12	TRBJ2-7	.	.	CASSLRRYEQYF	TGTGCCAGCAGTTTAAGGCGTTACGAGCAGTACTTC
TRBV10-2	15	TRBJ1-5	.	.	CASTNRVGSNQPQHF	TGCGCCAGCACAAACAGGGTTGGGAGCAATCAGCCCCAGCATTTT
TRBV10-3	15	TRBJ1-2	.	TRBD1	CAISESGQAGYGYTF	TGTGCCATCAGTGAGTCGGGACAGGCGGGCTATGGCTACACCTTC
TRBV5-1	14	TRBJ2-2	.	.	CASLSGVDTGELFF	TGCGCCAGCCTATCGGGGGTGGACACCGGGGAGCTGTTTTTT
TRBV19	14	TRBJ2-3	.	.	CASKVGRGTDTQYF	TGTGCCAGTAAAGTGGGCCGCGGCACAGATACGCAGTATTTT
TRBV5-1	14	TRBJ2-7	.	.	CASSLDRPSYEQYF	TGCGCCAGCAGCTTGGACAGGCCCTCCTACGAGCAGTACTTC
TRBV7-2	17	TRBJ2-3	.	TRBD2	CASSNKPILAGGDTQYF	TGTGCCAGCAGCAACAAACCAATCTTAGCGGGAGGGGATACGCAGTATTTT
TRBV4-2	22	TRBJ2-4	.	TRBD2	CASSPHGRGLAGGRGAKNIQYF	TGTGCCAGCAGCCCGCATGGTCGGGGACTAGCGGGAGGGCGGGGAGCCAAAAACATTCAGTACTTC
TRBV27	13	TRBJ1-5	.	.	CASSFSRGRPQHF	TGTGCCAGCAGTTTCTCCCGGGGCCGTCCCCAGCATTTT
TRBV9	14	TRBJ2-5	.	.	CASSVGFSSETQYF	TGTGCCAGCAGCGTGGGTTTCAGCTCAGAGACCCAGTACTTC
TRBV7-9	17	TRBJ1-1	.	TRBD1	CASSLGEGQGMNTEAFF	TGTGCCAGCAGCTTAGGGGAAGGACAGGGAATGAACACTGAAGCTTTCTTT
TRBV29-1	13	TRBJ2-3	once	TRBD1	CSVAQGQGNTQYF	TGCAGCGTTGCGCAGGGACAGGGGAATACGCAGTATTTT
TRBV6-1	16	TRBJ2-3	.	TRBD2	CASSDVLAGGTDTQYF	TGTGCCAGCAGTGATGTCCTAGCGGGAGGCACAGATACGCAGTATTTT
TRBV30	13	TRBJ2-7	.	.	CAWKPGEVNEQYF	TGTGCCTGGAAACCCGGGGAGGTGAACGAGCAGTACTTC
TRBV5-4	14	TRBJ2-5	.	TRBD1	CASSATGGGETQYF	TGTGCCAGCAGCGCCACAGGGGGCGGAGAGACCCAGTACTTC